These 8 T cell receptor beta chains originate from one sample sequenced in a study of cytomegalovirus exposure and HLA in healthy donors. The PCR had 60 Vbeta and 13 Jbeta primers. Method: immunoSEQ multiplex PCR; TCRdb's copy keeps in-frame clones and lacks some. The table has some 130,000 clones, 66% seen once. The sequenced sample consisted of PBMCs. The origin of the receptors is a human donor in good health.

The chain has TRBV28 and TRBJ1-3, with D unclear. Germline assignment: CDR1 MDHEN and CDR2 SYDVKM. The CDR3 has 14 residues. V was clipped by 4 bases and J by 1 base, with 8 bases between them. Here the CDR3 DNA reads TGTGCCAGCAGTTCCCCCATTTCTGGAAACACCATATATTTT. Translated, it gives CASSSPISGNTIYF. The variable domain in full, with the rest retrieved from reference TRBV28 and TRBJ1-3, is DVKVTQSSRYLVKRTGEKVFLECVQDMDHENMFWYRQDPGLGLRLIYFSYDVKMKEKGDIPEGYSVSREKKERFSLILESASTNQTSMYLCASSSPISGNTIYFGEGSWLTVV.

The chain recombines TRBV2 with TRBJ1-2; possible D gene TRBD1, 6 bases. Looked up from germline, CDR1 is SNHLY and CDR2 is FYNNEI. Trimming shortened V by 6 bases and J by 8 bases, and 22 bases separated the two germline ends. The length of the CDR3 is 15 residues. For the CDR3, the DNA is TGTGCCAGCAGGCTACCCTCCACAGGGTTTCGCGGCTACACCTTC. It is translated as CASRLPSTGFRGYTF.

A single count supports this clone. This CDR3 reads CASSAGGTRSNEKLFF. Here the CDR3 DNA reads TGTGCCAGCAGCGCTGGCGGGACGAGGAGTAATGAAAAACTGTTTTTT. This chain joins TRBV9 and TRBJ1-4, with a weak D call TRBD1 (5 bases). The CDR3 is 16 residues long. V lost 3 bases and J 4 bases, leaving 16 bases between the germline ends. CDR1 and CDR2 (germline): SGDLS, YYNGEE.

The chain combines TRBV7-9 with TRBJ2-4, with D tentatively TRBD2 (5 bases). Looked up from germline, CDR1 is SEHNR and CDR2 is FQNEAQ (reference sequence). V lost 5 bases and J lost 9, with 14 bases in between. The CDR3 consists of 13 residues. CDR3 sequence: CASSGEGLSIQYF. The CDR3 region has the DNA TGTGCCAGCAGCGGTGAGGGATTAAGCATTCAGTACTTC.

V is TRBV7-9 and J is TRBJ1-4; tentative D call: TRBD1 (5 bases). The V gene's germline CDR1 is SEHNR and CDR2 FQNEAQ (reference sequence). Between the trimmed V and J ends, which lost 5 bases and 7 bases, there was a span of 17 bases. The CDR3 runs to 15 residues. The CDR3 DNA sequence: TGTGCCAGCAGCCGGTGGGCCCCGGGGGTTGAAAAACTGTTTTTT. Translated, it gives CASSRWAPGVEKLFF.

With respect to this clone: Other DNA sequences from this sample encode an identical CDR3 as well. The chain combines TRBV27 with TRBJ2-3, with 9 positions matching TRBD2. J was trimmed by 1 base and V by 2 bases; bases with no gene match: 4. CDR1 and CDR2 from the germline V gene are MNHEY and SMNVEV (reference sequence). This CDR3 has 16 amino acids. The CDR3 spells CASSLGLAGGTDTQYF. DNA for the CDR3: TGTGCCAGCAGTTTAGGGTTAGCGGGGGGCACAGATACGCAGTATTTT.

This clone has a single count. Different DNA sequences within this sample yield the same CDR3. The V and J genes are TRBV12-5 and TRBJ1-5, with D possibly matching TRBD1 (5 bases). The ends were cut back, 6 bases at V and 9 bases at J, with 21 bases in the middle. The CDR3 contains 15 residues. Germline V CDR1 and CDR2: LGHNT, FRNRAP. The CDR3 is CASGGEGPLFRPQHF. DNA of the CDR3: TGTGCTAGTGGGGGGGAGGGCCCACTCTTCCGGCCCCAGCATTTT.

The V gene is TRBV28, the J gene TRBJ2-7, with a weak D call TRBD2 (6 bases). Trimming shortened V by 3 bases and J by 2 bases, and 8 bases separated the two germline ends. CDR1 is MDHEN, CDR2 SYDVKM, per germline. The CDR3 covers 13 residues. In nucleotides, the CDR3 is TGTGCCAGCAGTTTGGGACTCGCCTACGAGCAGTACTTC. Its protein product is CASSLGLAYEQYF.